This record concerns one T cell receptor (beta chain) sequence. This clonotype was counted many times. Its antigen target is currently unknown. Per-nucleotide qualities are absent, and no much larger clonotype sits a single base away. The record originates from a study of regulatory T cells in long-lasting Graves disease (dated by TCRdb to the early 2020s). Broadly, across the study: Patients with newly diagnosed Graves' disease had been on antithyroid drugs for under 3 months. A total of around 33 samples underwent TCR sequencing, from around 13 patients with persistent Graves' disease and some 20 patients with newly diagnosed Graves' disease. The study was conducted in China and was registered as a clinical trial. Patients with persistent Graves' disease were compared with patients with newly diagnosed Graves' disease using TCR sequencing and RNA sequencing of peripheral blood.

Study-level results and caveats: Compared with newly diagnosed patients, persistent Graves' disease patients had lower TCR Shannon entropy and fewer highly expanded clones, which suggests clonal expansion. Persistent patients shared more public clonotypes among themselves (2,741) than newly diagnosed patients did (about 1,000). The small sample size was acknowledged by the authors as a limitation that may reduce accuracy. Peripheral blood alone was examined, since thyroid tissue, which constituted the primary lesion, could not be accessed. Persistent disease showed preferential use of TRBV28, TRBJ1-2 and TRBJ2-5, whereas newly diagnosed disease favored TRBV20-1 and TRBJ2-1. Sequencing and analysis were limited to the TCR beta chain.

This sample's time point label indicates: newly diagnosed GD, antithyroid drugs for less than 3 months. For both TCR sequencing and RNA sequencing, RNA was extracted from PBMCs using TRIzol. The diagnosis of Graves' disease followed American Thyroid Association guidelines. Patients for the study were recruited at an endocrinology department in Xi'an, China. Each patient gave 8.5 to 9.5 milliliters of peripheral blood, collected in an EDTA anticoagulant tube. Ficoll Paque Plus density gradient separation was used to isolate PBMCs, and no additional T cell sorting was done. An Agilent 2100 Bioanalyzer and agarose gel were used to assess RNA quality, and a NanoDrop 2000 was used to measure RNA concentration. The protocol used for the library was multiplex PCR. The sequencer listed for this sample is Illumina HiSeq 4000. CDR3 regions were amplified by Arm-PCR with iRepertoire HTBI primers to construct TCR beta libraries. Gel purification was performed on PCR products prior to sequencing. Under the source paper's analysis protocol: Across samples, roughly 60 TRBV and 15 or so TRBJ segments were identified and used for gene usage analysis of CDR3 amino acid clonotypes. COPE and FqMerger were used to merge the filtered high-quality paired reads into contigs. BLAST was used to align contigs to the IMGT TRBV, TRBD and TRBJ reference genes, and CDR3 was defined following IMGT. Any clonotype with a frequency above 0.1% was counted as a highly expanded clone. Shannon entropy was used to measure repertoire diversity, and the Gini coefficient was used to measure V-J evenness. A clonotype was considered public if more than one individual shared it. TCRdb passed the public sequencing reads through fastp at Q25 and MiXCR, retaining productive beta sequences. Every distinct CDR3 protein forms one entry, paired with its most common genes and DNA. TCRdb, not the authors, supplied the V and J calls. The sample profile shows about 540,000 distinct CDR3 sequences; roughly 14% of them were found once. Roughly 9.7% of the sample is taken by the ten largest.

Via the germline V gene, CDR1 is SGHDT and CDR2 YYEEEE. There are 13 amino acids in the CDR3, from cysteine to phenylalanine inclusive. Of the read, only the CDR3 DNA is kept; its 39 bases are in frame from base 1. V loses 4 bases, J loses 5 bases, and the germline ends lie 13 bases apart. These records were also assigned to another study, of T cells in Graves' hyperthyroidism and ophthalmopathy. The second paper states: A patient counted as having stable Graves' hyperthyroidism if no progression to ophthalmopathy occurred over 18 months of follow-up. Hyperthyroidism patients were newly diagnosed, with disease duration under 2 months, and aged 18 to 65 years. Any patient with an uncontrolled infection, another autoimmune disease, pregnancy or lactation was excluded. Clinical symptoms, serum thyroxine and TRAb, thyroid ultrasound, and orbital computed tomography formed the basis for the diagnoses. For the first round of RT-PCR on the TCR CDR3, the HTBI primer set was used together with the Qiagen OneStep RT-PCR kit. Most expanded thyroid clonotypes (frequency above 0.001) were also found in blood, which suggests that blood repertoires may mirror thyroid immune responses. In cross-validation, a model built on a 13 V-J signature told ophthalmopathy apart from stable hyperthyroidism with less than 90% sensitivity and roughly 81% specificity, and in testing the same model reached 80%/75%. In validation, the model predicted progression to ophthalmopathy with roughly 66% sensitivity and around 72% specificity, a median of about 6 months before onset. A discovery cohort of about 96 patients, 43 with Graves' ophthalmopathy and more than 55 with stable Graves' hyperthyroidism, was used to find distinguishing TCR V-J signatures. Whether ophthalmopathy could be predicted prospectively was tested in an independent validation cohort made up of 18 to 20 hyperthyroidism patients plus 17 patients who later progressed to ophthalmopathy. The approximately 100 discovery patients were randomly split 7:3 into training and test sets. Thyroid tissue and blood T-cell repertoires from six Graves' hyperthyroidism patients were also compared in the study. After blood sampling, hyperthyroidism patients were treated with methimazole at a starting dose of 30 mg daily, and ophthalmopathy patients were treated with high-dose intravenous methylprednisolone. The libraries were constructed in a second round of multiplex PCR and then size-selected and purified. Libraries were sequenced paired-end with 100 bp reads on an Illumina HiSeq2000. SOAPnuke was used to process the raw data, removing reads that contained adapters or uncalled bases, had a mean Phred below 15, or lacked an exact match to the constant primer or identifier. High-quality paired reads were merged with COPE v1.2.5, and unique nucleotide sequences were defined as clonotypes. MiTCR v1.1 was used to align the clonotypes against IMGT TRBV, TRBD and TRBJ reference segments. The analysis was restricted to V-J combinations with a frequency above 0.0001, which together covered 99.2% of the repertoires. The TCS score was defined as the ratio of F50 (clonal expansion) to E x V (chaos), calculated using BLOSUM62-based TCRdist between CDR3 peptides within each V-J. Welch's t-statistics and random forest reduced fewer than 550 V-J features to 10 to 15, which were used in a naive Bayes classifier (R e1071). No statistical method was used to fix the sample size in advance, and group allocation was not hidden from the investigators. According to the paper, TCR Vbeta CDR3 sequencing was carried out on some 140 peripheral blood samples, which came from over 40 ophthalmopathy, approximately 78 hyperthyroidism and around 17 progressor patients.

This TCR was recovered from a man aged 25-45 years with Graves disease. Donor details come from another sample of the same person, matched by shared clones. The V gene is TRBV5-6 and the J gene is TRBJ2-7; the D segment is perhaps TRBD1 or TRBD2, each sharing 7 matched bases. The material sequenced was peripheral blood mononuclear cells (PBMCs), taken at new diagnosis, from a patient treated with antithyroid drugs. The CDR3 reads as follows: CASSQGGSHEQYF. The nucleotide sequence reads TGTGCCAGCAGCCAGGGGGGGTCCCACGAGCAGTACTTC.